Following are 27 T cell receptor beta chains from one sample sequenced in a study of molecular identifiers for immune sequencing clone quantification. MiXCR, applied by TCRdb to the PCR reads, yields one record per CDR3 protein. The sample lists fewer than 70,000 distinct CDR3 sequences; about a sixth were seen once. The sample comprised naive CD8+ T cells from blood, with Jurkat cell RNA spiked in. This sample's subset: FACS-sorted CD8+CD4-CCR7+CD45RA+ naive T cells. The source is a human donor in good health. Some libraries in this study had Jurkat cell RNA spiked in.

For this clonotype: This may be a read error, as it is one base from a much larger clone. The chain employs TRBV20-1 and TRBJ2-1, with D tentatively TRBD2 (7 bases). This CDR3 is 18 amino acids long. CDR1 is DFQATT, CDR2 SNEGSKA, per germline (reference sequence). Written as DNA, the CDR3 is TGCGGTGCTAGAGATCAGGACAGCGGGACAATCCCCTACAATGAGCAGTTCTTC. Translating gives CGARDQDSGTIPYNEQFF.

This clonotype came up many times. The rearrangement uses TRBV20-1 and TRBJ2-6; D may be TRBD1 (6 bases). Trimming pared 4 bases from V and 1 base from J, leaving 11 bases between. Germline V lookup: CDR1 DFQATT, CDR2 SNEGSKA (reference sequence). This CDR3 region has 15 residues. The CDR3 protein is CSANHRVSGANVLTF. CDR3 DNA: TGCAGTGCTAACCACAGGGTATCTGGGGCCAACGTCCTGACTTTC.

In this sample, this clonotype turned up many times. The chain joins TRBV29-1 to TRBJ2-5; 7 bases align to TRBD1. The CDR3 runs 15 residues. In germline, CDR1 is SQVTM, CDR2 ANQGSEA. V lost 1 base to trimming and J lost 1 base; unmatched junction nucleotides: 6. CDR3 nucleotides: TGCAGCGTTGAAGTATCTGGGGACAGCCAAGAGACCCAGTACTTC. Protein sequence: CSVEVSGDSQETQYF.

This clonotype was seen a few times. V usage is TRBV12-3 or TRBV12-4 and J usage is TRBJ1-1, with D unresolved. Between the trimmed V and J ends, which lost 6 bases and 0 bases, there was a span of 8 bases. The CDR3 loop spans 13 amino acids. The CDR3: CASRGNMNTEAFF. The CDR3 nucleotides read TGTGCCAGCAGAGGGAACATGAACACTGAAGCTTTCTTT.

The V call is TRBV29-1, the J call TRBJ2-2; TRBD2 might be the D (5 bases). The germline V and J ends were trimmed by 5 bases and 6 bases, with 7 bases remaining between them. The CDR3 has 11 amino acids. Germline V lookup: CDR1 SQVTM, CDR2 ANQGSEA. The CDR3 spells CSVRGSGELFF. The CDR3, as DNA: TGCAGCGTTCGAGGGTCCGGGGAGCTGTTTTTT.

As to this clonotype: A much larger clone sits a single nucleotide away, making a read error possible. V and J are TRBV5-3 and TRBJ1-2; D possibly corresponds to TRBD1 (6 bases). TRBV5-3 is reported as an ORF; its role is uncertain. The CDR3 has 15 amino acids. The CDR3 sequence: CASSPGQNENYGYAF. Written as DNA, the CDR3 is TGTGCCAGCAGCCCCGGACAGAACGAAAACTATGGCTACGCCTTC.

This clonotype appeared a few times. The chain uses TRBV5-4 and TRBJ2-2; 8 bases map to TRBD2. Germline CDR1 reads SGHNT; CDR2 reads YYREEE (reference sequence). This CDR3 contains 15 residues. Trimming took 4 bases from V and 6 from J; bases not matched to a gene: 8. The CDR3 here is CASSPGLGLPGELFF. As DNA, the CDR3 is TGTGCCAGCAGCCCGGGACTAGGGCTCCCCGGGGAGCTGTTTTTT.

This clonotype has more than one count but fewer than ten. The rearrangement uses TRBV14 and TRBJ1-2; D is undetermined. The germline V gene has CDR1 SGHDN and CDR2 FVKESK. The CDR3 runs to 16 residues. The V gene lost 4 bases and the J gene lost 4 bases, with 19 bases spanning the gap. The CDR3 DNA sequence: TGTGCCAGCAGCCTAGAAGGCAGTGGCAGGAGCTATGGCTACACCTTC. Its protein product is CASSLEGSGRSYGYTF.

The table lists this clonotype with many counts. The J gene is TRBJ2-3, the V gene TRBV7-9, with 8 positions matching TRBD2. From germline, CDR1 is SEHNR and CDR2 FQNEAQ (reference sequence). V lost 6 bases, J lost 4 bases, and 15 bases stayed unmatched. This CDR3 has 17 residues. The CDR3 DNA is TGTGCCAGCAGTCTAGCGGTAGCGGGGCTAGGGGCAGATACGCAGTATTTT. This gives the protein CASSLAVAGLGADTQYF.

About this clonotype itself: In this CDR3 the conserved last residue, phenylalanine or tryptophan, is missing, so a read error is likely. The chain carries TRBV11-3 and TRBJ2-3; D gene uncertain. The V end was cut by 5 bases, the J end by 7 bases, with 10 bases between. The CDR3 runs 12 residues. CDR1 is SGHNT, CDR2 YENEEA, per germline. The CDR3 protein is CASSLGPYTQYL. DNA for the CDR3: TGTGCCAGCAGCCTTGGGCCATATACGCAGTATCTT.

Note on this clonotype: A much larger clone lies one base from this, so it may be a read error. This likely comes from a read error, as the CDR3 has no conserved phenylalanine or tryptophan at its end. This sequence joins TRBV4-2 and TRBJ2-1; a weak D match, TRBD1 (6 bases). Between the trimmed V and J ends, which lost 3 bases and 1 base, there was a span of 16 bases. CDR1 is LGHNA and CDR2 is YNFKEQ in the germline V gene. This CDR3 region has 17 residues. CDR3 amino acids: CASSHQGTLESYNEQFC. In DNA, the CDR3 is TGTGCCAGCAGCCACCAGGGGACCCTAGAGTCCTACAATGAGCAGTTCTGC.

There are many counts of this clonotype. The V call is TRBV27, the J call TRBJ2-7; 10 bases agree with TRBD2. The V and J ends lost 2 bases and 0 bases, in that order; junction bases with no gene match: 1. The CDR3 loop spans 15 amino acids. Germline loops: CDR1 MNHEY, CDR2 SMNVEV (reference sequence). The CDR3 reads CASSLSGGGSYEQYF. As DNA, the CDR3 is TGTGCCAGCAGTTTAAGCGGGGGGGGCTCCTACGAGCAGTACTTC.

The sample holds many counts of this clonotype. This sequence joins TRBV20-1 and TRBJ1-1; weak D call: TRBD1 (5 bases). Trimming removed 1 base from V and 7 bases from J, with 7 bases in between. CDR1 DFQATT and CDR2 SNEGSKA come from the germline V gene (reference sequence). The CDR3 extends over 11 amino acids. The CDR3 region is CSARVGVEAFF. CDR3 in DNA: TGCAGTGCTAGAGTGGGGGTTGAAGCTTTCTTT.

Many counts were recorded for this clonotype. The chain carries TRBV4-1 and TRBJ2-1; 11 nucleotides line up with TRBD2. The CDR3 is 18 amino acids. The junction had 12 bases not matched to a gene; V was cut back by 2 bases and J by 6 bases. Germline V lookup: CDR1 MGHRA, CDR2 YSYEKL. DNA for the CDR3: TGCGCCAGCAGCCAACCTTACGGGACTAGCGGCGAGGGCAATGAGCAGTTCTTC. This encodes CASSQPYGTSGEGNEQFF.

This clonotype was seen repeatedly, ten times or more. V usage is TRBV20-1 and J usage is TRBJ1-3; D remains unclear. With 3 bases removed from V and 0 bases from J, the gap between germline ends came to 9 bases. The germline V gene encodes CDR1 DFQATT and CDR2 SNEGSKA (reference sequence). The CDR3 is 14 amino acids. CDR3 sequence reads: CSARAFHSGNTIYF. CDR3 bases: TGCAGTGCTAGGGCTTTCCACTCTGGAAACACCATATATTTT.

This clonotype occurred many times. The genes are TRBV7-9 and TRBJ2-1, with D possibly called TRBD1 or TRBD2 (5 bases each). The germline V gene has CDR1 SEHNR and CDR2 FQNEAQ (reference sequence). V lost 6 bases to trimming and J lost 2 bases, with 11 bases between them. The CDR3 runs to 14 residues. The CDR3 region has the DNA TGTGCCAGCAGTTGGGGGACGACCTACAATGAGCAGTTCTTC. It encodes CASSWGTTYNEQFF.

This clonotype has a count of ten or more. The chain joins TRBV7-6 to TRBJ2-5; 7 bases agree with TRBD1. Germline loops: CDR1 SGHVS, CDR2 FNYEAQ. The CDR3 loop spans 15 amino acids. J gave up 5 bases and V 5 bases, and 11 bases lay outside the gene matches. Here the CDR3 DNA reads TGTGCCAGCAGCCTATATCGGACAGGCCTGGAGACCCAGTACTTC. It is translated as CASSLYRTGLETQYF. Based on the CDR3 plus reference TRBV7-6 and TRBJ2-5, the full variable domain is GAGVSQSPRYKVTKRGQDVALRCDPISGHVSLYWYRQALGQGPEFLTYFNYEAQQDKSGLPNDRFSAERPEGSISTLTIQRTEQRDSAMYRCASSLYRTGLETQYFGPGTRLLVL.

This clonotype occurred many times. The genes are TRBV7-9 and TRBJ2-7, with D perhaps matching TRBD1 (6 bases). This CDR3 has 15 residues. CDR1 and CDR2 from the germline V gene are SEHNR and FQNEAQ (reference sequence). Trimming shortened V by 5 bases and J by 6 bases, and 20 bases separated the two germline ends. In nucleotides, the CDR3 is TGTGCCAGCAGCCCGCAGGGGACCTCGCAGGGCGAGCAGTACTTC. As protein: CASSPQGTSQGEQYF.

This clonotype has just a few counts. The junction and the germline gene differ at one end; a read error may be behind it. CDR3 nucleotides: TGCGCCTGCAGCCATGGCAGTGGGGAGCTGTTTTTT. It translates to CACSHGSGELFF. The rearrangement links TRBV4-3 to TRBJ2-2; no definite D call. Germline CDR1 LGHNA, CDR2 YSLEER. The CDR3 covers 12 residues.

This clonotype was counted ten times or more. The chain links TRBV29-1 to TRBJ1-3, with D tentatively TRBD1 (5 bases). The CDR3 totals 14 residues. V lost 4 bases and J lost 0, with 10 bases in between. CDR1 and CDR2 (germline): SQVTM, ANQGSEA. The CDR3 loop is CSVVEDNSGNTIYF. The CDR3 DNA is TGCAGCGTTGTGGAGGACAACTCTGGAAACACCATATATTTT.

This clonotype was seen a handful of times. The junction departs from germline at one end; a sequencing error may be responsible. This rearrangement joins TRBV20-1 to TRBJ2-5, with D perhaps matching TRBD1 or TRBD2 (5 bases each). CDR1 and CDR2 from the germline V gene are DFQATT and SNEGSKA (reference sequence). The CDR3 is 15 residues long. The DNA of the CDR3 is TGCAGTGCCCCACTCGGGGCTCACGATCAAGGGACCCAGTACTTC. It specifies CSAPLGAHDQGTQYF.

This clonotype has at least ten counts. This chain connects TRBV9 to TRBJ1-1; TRBD1 matches 9 bases. CDR1 is SGDLS, CDR2 YYNGEE, per germline. This CDR3 comprises 14 residues. Trimming removed 4 bases from V and 1 base from J; junction bases left unmatched: 2. The CDR3 here is CASSPTGGNTEAFF. The CDR3 DNA follows: TGTGCCAGCAGCCCGACAGGGGGGAACACTGAAGCTTTCTTT.

About this clonotype itself: A clone one base away is much larger, so this may be a read error. The chain combines TRBV7-9 with TRBJ2-1; 9 bases align to TRBD1. This CDR3 comprises 15 residues. Germline V gene data show CDR1 as SEHNR and CDR2 as FQNEAQ (reference sequence). This CDR3 is CASSLAGTGTNQQFF. The CDR3 DNA reads as TGTGCCAGCAGCTTGGCCGGGACAGGGACCAATCAGCAGTTCTTC.

In its sample, this clonotype was seen many times. The V call is TRBV7-9, the J call TRBJ2-1, with 12 bases fitting TRBD2. V shed 6 bases and J 7 bases; nucleotides not matched to a gene: 4. This CDR3 region has 14 residues. The germline V gene has CDR1 SEHNR and CDR2 FQNEAQ (reference sequence). CDR3 sequence reads: CASRDLAGGNEQFF. Here the CDR3 DNA reads TGTGCCAGCAGGGATCTAGCGGGGGGGAATGAGCAGTTCTTC.

Note on this clonotype: This may arise from a read error, as a much more abundant clone is one base away. The chain combines TRBV10-2 with TRBJ2-6; D assignment may be TRBD1 or TRBD2 (5 bases each). Germline lookup yields CDR1 WSHSY and CDR2 SAAADI. This CDR3 spans 13 amino acids. The CDR3 reads CASRDSGAIVLTF. DNA of the CDR3: TGCGCCAGCAGGGACTCTGGGGCCATCGTCCTGACTTTC.

This clonotype was observed once. One end of the junction does not line up with germline, which may come from a read error. V and J are TRBV19 and TRBJ1-1; 7 bases agree with TRBD1. Germline assignment: CDR1 LNHDA and CDR2 SQIVND (reference sequence). CDR3 length: 14 residues. Here the CDR3 DNA reads TGTGCCAGTAGCACAAACAGGGGAAACACTGAAGCTTCCTTT. It codes for CASSTNRGNTEASF.

This clonotype was recorded many times. This chain joins TRBV3-1 and TRBJ2-3; the D gene is possibly TRBD1 (6 bases). The V gene's germline CDR1 is LGHDT and CDR2 YNNKEL (reference sequence). The V end was cut by 3 bases, the J end by 2 bases, with 15 bases between. The CDR3 is 16 residues long. The CDR3 nucleotides are TGTGCCAGCAGCCAGATTGACAGGCCAACCACAGATACGCAGTATTTT. Translating gives CASSQIDRPTTDTQYF.